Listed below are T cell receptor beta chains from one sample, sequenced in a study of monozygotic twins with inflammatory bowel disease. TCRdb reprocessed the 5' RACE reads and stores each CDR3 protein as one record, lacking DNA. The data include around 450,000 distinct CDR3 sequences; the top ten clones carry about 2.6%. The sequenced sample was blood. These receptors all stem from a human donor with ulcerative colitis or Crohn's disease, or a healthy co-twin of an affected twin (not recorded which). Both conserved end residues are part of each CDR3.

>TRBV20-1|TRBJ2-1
CSDIRGPRGENEQFF
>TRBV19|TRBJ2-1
CASSPQTGYNEQFF
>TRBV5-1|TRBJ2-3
CASNAGGPHTQYF
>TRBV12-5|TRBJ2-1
CASGSSVPLYNEQFF
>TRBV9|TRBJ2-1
CASSVDGGGSYNEQFF
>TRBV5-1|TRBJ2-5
CASSLDTGTQYQETQYF
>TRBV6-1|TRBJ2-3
CASSATSGRTDTQYF
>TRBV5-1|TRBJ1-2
CASSFGGTGAINYGYTF
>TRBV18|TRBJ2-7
CASSPVRTGVSYEQYF
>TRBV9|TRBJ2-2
CASSSGTTNTGELFF
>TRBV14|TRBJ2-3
CVSSQDRVGRASTDTQYF
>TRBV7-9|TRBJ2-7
CASSSPPTESSYEQYF
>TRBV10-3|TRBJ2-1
CAISESMGLASYNEQFF
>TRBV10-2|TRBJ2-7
CASSEGQERRGDEQYF
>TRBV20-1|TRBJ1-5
CSARGDGNQPQHF
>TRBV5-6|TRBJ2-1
CASSLQGNSYNEQFF
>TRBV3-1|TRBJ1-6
CASSQDSPLHF
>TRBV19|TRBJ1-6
CASGEVYNSPLHF
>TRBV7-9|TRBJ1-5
CASSLSTGGGSQPQHF
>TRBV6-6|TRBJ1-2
CASSLGTLVGYTF
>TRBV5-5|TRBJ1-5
CASSPTGQLNQPQHF
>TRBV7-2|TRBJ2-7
CASSSRGGVHEQYF
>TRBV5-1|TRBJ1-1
CASSSTAGTGEAFF
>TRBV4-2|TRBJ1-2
CASSQETGPETHGYTF
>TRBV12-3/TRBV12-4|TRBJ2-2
CASSLNSPVTGELFF
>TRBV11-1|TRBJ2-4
CASGLGGNIQYF
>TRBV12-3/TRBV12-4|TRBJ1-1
CASSPGQRNTEAFF
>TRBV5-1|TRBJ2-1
CASSSDRGLLNEQFF
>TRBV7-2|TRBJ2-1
CASSRGSNSYNEQFF